These 18 T cell receptor beta chains share one sample of origin, sequenced in a study of shared clonotypes between healthy human individuals. The repertoire was sequenced with immunoSEQ multiplex PCR; TCRdb's copy has only in-frame clones and lacks some. In the table there are millions of clones, 85% to 95% of which are singletons. Sequencing input: naive CD4+ T cells from PBMCs. Subset reported: CD45RA+ positively selected. These receptors were taken from a man aged 18 to 35 in good health. Some clones in this sample may be carry-over from other donors' samples.

The V call is TRBV12-5, the J call TRBJ2-3; 8 nucleotides align to TRBD1. This CDR3 is 14 amino acids long. CDR1 and CDR2 (germline): LGHNT, FRNRAP. Trimming removed 2 bases from V and 5 bases from J; junction bases left unmatched: 3. The CDR3, as DNA: TGTGCTAGTGGTTTGACAGGGGGTGGAGATACGCAGTATTTT. Translation: CASGLTGGGDTQYF.

In the case of this clone: This sample also contains other DNA sequences that code for the same CDR3. The rearrangement links TRBV30 to TRBJ2-2, with D unresolved. Germline CDR1 reads GTSNPN; CDR2 reads SVGIG (reference sequence). The CDR3 sequence is 12 residues long. V lost 0 bases and J 7 bases, leaving 6 bases between the germline ends. This CDR3 reads CAWSVISGELFF. The CDR3 DNA reads as TGTGCCTGGAGTGTGATTAGCGGGGAGCTGTTTTTT.

The chain recombines TRBV19 with TRBJ1-5; D is unresolved. Deletions cut 6 bases from V and 0 bases from J, with 12 bases between. CDR3 length: 15 residues. CDR1 and CDR2 (germline): LNHDA, SQIVND (reference sequence). DNA for the CDR3: TGTGCCAGTAGCCAAAGGATTTATAGCAATCAGCCCCAGCATTTT. It is translated as CASSQRIYSNQPQHF.

The genes are TRBV11-2 and TRBJ2-1, with 10 bases matching TRBD2. CDR1 and CDR2 from the germline V gene are SGHAT and FQNNGV. This CDR3 spans 16 amino acids. V dropped 5 bases and J dropped 6; count of bases not matched to a gene: 10. CDR3: CASSTQREGSRNEQFF. In nucleotides, the CDR3 is TGTGCCAGCAGCACACAGCGGGAGGGTTCACGCAATGAGCAGTTCTTC.

As concerns this clone: This sample also contains other DNA sequences that code for the same CDR3. The chain uses TRBV6-5 and TRBJ2-7; D is perhaps TRBD1 (6 bases). CDR1 is MNHEY and CDR2 is SVGAGI in the germline V gene. This CDR3 has 15 amino acids. Trimming took off 2 bases at V and 4 bases at J, with 15 bases between the two ends. CDR3 coding DNA: TGTGCCAGCAGTTACCTGCCGGGACATTCTTACGAGCAGTACTTC. Its translation is CASSYLPGHSYEQYF.

The genes are TRBV11-2 and TRBJ1-1, with a weak D call TRBD1 (5 bases). V lost 5 bases to trimming and J lost 0 bases, with 10 bases between them. The CDR3 covers 14 residues. Germline CDR1 SGHAT, CDR2 FQNNGV. The CDR3: CASSPGSLNTEAFF. The CDR3, as DNA: TGTGCCAGCAGCCCAGGGTCCCTGAACACTGAAGCTTTCTTT.

Concerning this clone itself: The same CDR3 arises from other DNA sequences in this sample as well. This sequence joins TRBV11-2 and TRBJ1-4; 9 bases are shared with TRBD1. V gave up 3 bases and J gave up 7 bases; unmatched junction bases: 3. Germline values: CDR1 SGHAT, CDR2 FQNNGV. CDR3 length equals 14 residues. In DNA, the CDR3 is TGTGCCAGCAGCTTGGGACAGGGAGCTGAAAAACTGTTTTTT. Amino acids: CASSLGQGAEKLFF.

This clone was observed once. Other DNA variants within this sample encode the same CDR3. V usage is TRBV5-1 and J usage is TRBJ2-7; a possible D gene is TRBD2 (6 bases). The CDR3 sequence is 14 residues long. Germline values: CDR1 SGHRS, CDR2 YFSETQ. V gave up 2 bases and J gave up 2 bases, with 11 bases separating them. Here the CDR3 reads CASSFGTGTYEQYF. The CDR3 bases are TGCGCCAGCAGCTTCGGGACTGGCACCTACGAGCAGTACTTC.

This clone appeared once. V is TRBV7-2 and J is TRBJ2-2; 10 bases match TRBD1. The CDR3 runs to 15 residues. With V trimmed by 7 bases and J by 7 bases, 9 bases remained unmatched. Germline V gives CDR1 SGHTA, CDR2 FQGNSA. The CDR3 DNA sequence: TGTGCCAGCAACACCCGACAGGGGGCGGTCGGGGAGCTGTTTTTT. It translates to CASNTRQGAVGELFF.

The genes are TRBV5-4 and TRBJ1-2, with 7 bases that match TRBD1. J gave up 7 bases and V 5 bases, and 8 bases lay outside the gene matches. CDR1 SGHNT and CDR2 YYREEE come from the germline V gene (reference sequence). The CDR3 runs 13 residues. This chain's CDR3 is CASRSDRVGGYTF. The CDR3 DNA reads TGTGCCAGCAGATCAGACAGGGTGGGTGGCTACACCTTC. Drawing the rest from reference TRBV5-4 and TRBJ1-2, the complete variable domain is ETGVTQSPTHLIKTRGQQVTLRCSSQSGHNTVSWYQQALGQGPQFIFQYYREEENGRGNFPPRFSGLQFPNYSSELNVNALELDDSALYLCASRSDRVGGYTFGSGTRLTVV.

V and J are TRBV7-9 and TRBJ2-7, with D possibly TRBD1 on 5 matching bases. The CDR3 sequence is 15 residues long. Germline CDR1 reads SEHNR; CDR2 reads FQNEAQ (reference sequence). V lost 4 bases and J 1 base, leaving 14 bases between the germline ends. The CDR3 DNA reads TGTGCCAGCAGCTCCAGACGACAGAATTCCTACGAGCAGTACTTC. It translates to CASSSRRQNSYEQYF.

The chain has TRBV2 and TRBJ1-1; no reliable D call. With 4 bases removed from V and 1 base from J, the gap between germline ends came to 7 bases. Germline V gene data show CDR1 as SNHLY and CDR2 as FYNNEI. This CDR3 comprises 13 residues. The CDR3 DNA reads TGTGCCAGCAGTGGAGCGAGGAACACTGAAGCTTTCTTT. Its protein is CASSGARNTEAFF.

The CDR3 region is CATSRAGQGAGQPQHF. The CDR3 DNA reads as TGTGCCACCAGCAGAGCGGGACAGGGGGCTGGTCAGCCCCAGCATTTT. The V and J genes are TRBV15 and TRBJ1-5, with 12 bases identical to TRBD1. CDR3 size: 16 residues. The germline V gene has CDR1 LNHNV and CDR2 YYDKDF (reference sequence). Trimming took 1 base from V and 6 from J; bases not matched to a gene: 4.

The V gene is TRBV7-8, the J gene TRBJ1-2; perhaps TRBD1 as D (6 bases). CDR3 length: 14 amino acids. Trimming removed 5 bases at V and 7 bases at J, with 17 bases between. Germline CDR1 and CDR2: SGHVS and FQNEAQ. The CDR3 loop reads CASSDLPRGAGYTF. The CDR3 coding sequence is TGTGCCAGCAGCGACCTCCCGCGGGGGGCTGGCTACACCTTC.

The V gene is TRBV10-3, the J gene TRBJ1-2, with D perhaps matching TRBD1 (5 bases). The V and J ends lost 3 bases and 4 bases respectively, with 12 bases between them. Germline V lookup: CDR1 ENHRY, CDR2 SYGVKD. CDR3 length: 14 residues. CDR3 nucleotides: TGTGCCATCAGTGACCCTACAGGTTCCTATGGCTACACCTTC. This translates into CAISDPTGSYGYTF.

V is TRBV29-1 and J is TRBJ2-1; D may correspond to TRBD1 or TRBD2 (5 bases each). Per germline, CDR1 SQVTM and CDR2 ANQGSEA. This CDR3 comprises 13 residues. The V gene lost 7 bases and the J gene lost 3 bases, with 13 bases spanning the gap. CDR3 protein: CSAGTRNYNEQFF. CDR3 nucleotide sequence: TGCAGCGCCGGGACCCGAAACTACAATGAGCAGTTCTTC.

V usage is TRBV2 and J usage is TRBJ1-1, with D maybe TRBD1 (6 bases). V shed 7 bases and J shed 2 bases, with 11 bases lying between them. This CDR3 has 13 residues. From germline, CDR1 is SNHLY and CDR2 FYNNEI. The CDR3 is CASTGQYNTEAFF. CDR3 nucleotide sequence: TGTGCCAGCACGGGACAATATAACACTGAAGCTTTCTTT.

The chain joins TRBV5-1 to TRBJ1-4; TRBD1 matches at 9 bases. Per germline, CDR1 SGHRS and CDR2 YFSETQ. This CDR3 is 14 amino acids long. V shed 3 bases, J shed 6 bases, and the junction held 3 bases outside the gene matches. CDR3 nucleotides: TGCGCCAGCAGCTCCACAGGGGGCGATGAAAAACTGTTTTTT. Protein product: CASSSTGGDEKLFF. Variable domain in full (rest from reference TRBV5-1 and TRBJ1-4): KAGVTQTPRYLIKTRGQQVTLSCSPISGHRSVSWYQQTPGQGLQFLFEYFSETQRNKGNFPGRFSGRQFSNSRSEMNVSTLELGDSALYLCASSSTGGDEKLFFGSGTQLSVL.